Below are 30 T cell receptor beta chains sequenced from a single sample in a study of blood T cell repertoires in COVID-19. Generated by immunoSEQ multiplex PCR, the TCRdb table keeps only in-frame clones and is missing some. This sample yields roughly 87,000 clones, of which around 82% are seen a single time; under 3.5% belongs to the top ten. Input material: peripheral blood. The receptors come from a woman of 80 years or more with COVID-19, enrolled during active disease.

This clone came up once. V and J are TRBV2 and TRBJ1-2, with no clear D. Germline V gene data show CDR1 as SNHLY and CDR2 as FYNNEI. Trimming left V 5 bases short and J 3 bases short, with 4 bases between. There are 11 residues in the CDR3. The CDR3 loop reads CASSPDYGYTF. The CDR3 region has the DNA TGTGCCAGCAGTCCTGACTATGGCTACACCTTC. Filled out from reference TRBV2 and TRBJ1-2, the complete variable domain reads EPEVTQTPSHQVTQMGQEVILRCVPISNHLYFYWYRQILGQKVEFLVSFYNNEISEKSEIFDDQFSVERPDGSNFTLKIRSTKLEDSAMYFCASSPDYGYTFGSGTRLTVV.

The chain uses TRBV9 and TRBJ2-1; D remains unclear. This CDR3 is built from 15 residues. Germline CDR1 is SGDLS and CDR2 is YYNGEE. V gave up 0 bases and J gave up 0 bases, with 7 bases separating them. CDR3 protein: CASSVGPSSYNEQFF. Written as DNA, the CDR3 is TGTGCCAGCAGCGTAGGTCCTAGCTCCTACAATGAGCAGTTCTTC.

J is TRBJ2-7 and V is TRBV5-6; a weak D match, TRBD1 (5 bases). CDR3 size: 12 residues. Germline V gene lookup returns CDR1 SGHDT and CDR2 YYEEEE. Trimming took 0 bases from V and 9 from J, leaving 10 bases between them. CDR3 bases: TGTGCCAGCAGCTTGGACAGGATAGTGCAGTACTTC. Its protein product is CASSLDRIVQYF. The full variable domain, with the rest looked up from reference TRBV5-6 and TRBJ2-7, is DAGVTQSPTHLIKTRGQQVTLRCSPKSGHDTVSWYQQALGQGPQFIFQYYEEEERQRGNFPDRFSGHQFPNYSSELNVNALLLGDSALYLCASSLDRIVQYFGPGTRLTVT.

As DNA, the CDR3 is TGTGCCAGTCAACAGGGGGCTGAAGGCTATGGCTACACCTTC. Its translation is CASQQGAEGYGYTF. The rearrangement links TRBV6-5 to TRBJ1-2, with 9 bases lining up with TRBD1. The CDR3 length is 14 residues. J was trimmed by 4 bases and V by 9 bases; bases with no gene match: 9. Germline CDR1 and CDR2: MNHEY and SVGAGI.

This clone was seen just once. V usage is TRBV10-3 and J usage is TRBJ2-3; 7 bases agree with TRBD2. The V gene's germline CDR1 is ENHRY and CDR2 SYGVKD. The CDR3 runs to 15 residues. With 3 bases clipped from V and 0 bases from J, the junction kept 3 bases outside the gene matches. The DNA for the CDR3 is TGTGCCATCAGTGACCTAGCGGAGAGCACAGATACGCAGTATTTT. It encodes CAISDLAESTDTQYF.

CDR3: CASSPLGQGRHNEQFF. The CDR3 DNA reads as TGTGCCAGCAGTCCCTTAGGACAGGGCAGGCACAATGAGCAGTTCTTC. The chain has TRBV6-2 or TRBV6-3 and TRBJ2-1, with TRBD1 matching 8 bases. The CDR3 has 16 amino acids. CDR1 is MNHEY and CDR2 is SVGEGT in the germline V gene. J was trimmed by 5 bases and V by 5 bases; bases with no gene match: 11.

The chain has TRBV10-3 and TRBJ2-2; 8 positions match TRBD2. Germline values: CDR1 ENHRY, CDR2 SYGVKD. With 0 bases clipped from V and 1 base from J, the junction kept 4 bases outside the gene matches. The CDR3 totals 17 residues. CDR3: CAISESLAGMNTGELFF. The CDR3 DNA sequence: TGTGCCATCAGTGAGTCTTTAGCGGGGATGAACACCGGGGAGCTGTTTTTT.

This rearrangement joins TRBV5-1 to TRBJ1-1; TRBD1 agrees at 7 bases. Unmatched junction bases numbered 6, after V lost 4 bases and J lost 0 bases. There are 15 residues in the CDR3. Germline V gives CDR1 SGHRS, CDR2 YFSETQ. CDR3 sequence (DNA): TGCGCCAGCAGCCGGGACAGCTTCATGAACACTGAAGCTTTCTTT. Its protein product is CASSRDSFMNTEAFF.

V is TRBV19 and J is TRBJ2-5; 11 positions match TRBD2. This CDR3 region has 17 residues. Trimming removed 4 bases from V and 2 bases from J; junction bases left unmatched: 9. Germline V gives CDR1 LNHDA, CDR2 SQIVND (reference sequence). The CDR3 loop is CASSTGTSGHRQETQYF. The CDR3 nucleotides are TGTGCCAGTAGTACCGGGACTAGCGGACATCGACAAGAGACCCAGTACTTC.

This clone was picked up a small number of times. The chain recombines TRBV20-1 with TRBJ2-3; tentative D call: TRBD1 (6 bases). The germline gives CDR1 DFQATT, CDR2 SNEGSKA (reference sequence). V lost 3 bases, J lost 1 base, and 8 bases lay in between. The CDR3 has 13 residues. The CDR3 reads CSASSGGTDTQYF. CDR3 in DNA: TGCAGTGCTAGTTCAGGGGGCACAGATACGCAGTATTTT.

The chain is built from TRBV3-1 (or the pseudogene TRBV3-2) and TRBJ1-1; D might be TRBD1 (6 bases). The V end lost 6 bases, the J end lost 2 bases, and 16 bases lay between the germline ends. The CDR3 has 15 amino acids. Germline assignment: CDR1 LGHDT and CDR2 YNNKEL (reference sequence). The CDR3 loop is CASSPTQGINTEAFF. The CDR3 region has the DNA TGTGCCAGCAGTCCCACACAGGGTATAAACACTGAAGCTTTCTTT.

The gene calls are TRBV5-1 and TRBJ2-7; 13 nucleotides line up with TRBD2. Germline V gene sequence: CDR1 SGHRS, CDR2 YFSETQ. The length of the CDR3 is 14 residues. Trimming removed 7 bases from V and 2 bases from J; junction bases left unmatched: 3. This CDR3 reads CASAGTSGTYEQYF. The DNA of the CDR3 is TGCGCCAGCGCCGGGACTAGCGGGACCTACGAGCAGTACTTC.

This CDR3 is CASSPRTGLIFGYTF. The CDR3 DNA reads TGTGCCAGCAGTCCACGGACAGGGTTAATCTTCGGCTACACCTTC. The chain carries TRBV6-5 and TRBJ1-2; 8 nucleotides match TRBD1. The V segment lost 5 bases and the J segment 8 bases; nucleotides outside the gene matches: 13. The CDR3 is 15 residues long. Germline lookup yields CDR1 MNHEY and CDR2 SVGAGI.

This sequence joins TRBV5-3 and TRBJ2-5, with TRBD1 identical over 9 bases. TRBV5-3 is identified as an open reading frame with a role that is uncertain. This CDR3 is 16 amino acids long. Unmatched junction bases numbered 12, after V lost 4 bases and J lost 5 bases. This chain's CDR3 is CARSNTPGQGAETQYF. CDR3 in DNA: TGTGCCAGAAGCAATACCCCGGGACAGGGTGCGGAGACCCAGTACTTC.

The V call is TRBV15, the J call TRBJ1-4; D gene uncertain. Between the trimmed V and J ends, which lost 9 bases and 8 bases, there was a span of 16 bases. From germline, CDR1 is LNHNV and CDR2 YYDKDF (reference sequence). The CDR3 spans 13 residues. The CDR3 loop is CATSLAGGEKLFF. The CDR3 DNA reads as TGTGCCACTAGTCTTGCGGGCGGGGAAAAACTGTTTTTT.

In this sample, this clone turned up once. The V gene is TRBV28, the J gene TRBJ2-7, with 7 nucleotides matching TRBD1. There are 13 residues in the CDR3. Germline loops: CDR1 MDHEN, CDR2 SYDVKM. J was trimmed by 0 bases and V by 8 bases; bases with no gene match: 4. Here the CDR3 reads CASYGQVSYEQYF. CDR3 DNA sequence: TGTGCCAGCTACGGACAGGTCTCCTACGAGCAGTACTTC.

The J gene is TRBJ2-2, the V gene TRBV4-2; D may be TRBD2 (5 bases). With 1 base removed from V and 2 bases from J, the gap between germline ends came to 8 bases. This CDR3 comprises 15 residues. CDR1 and CDR2 (germline): LGHNA, YNFKEQ. CDR3 loop: CASSQGRANTGELFF. The CDR3 DNA reads as TGTGCCAGCAGCCAAGGGCGGGCCAACACCGGGGAGCTGTTTTTT.

J is TRBJ2-1 and V is TRBV12-3 or TRBV12-4, with D perhaps matching TRBD1 (5 bases). This CDR3 is 12 amino acids long. With 6 bases removed from V and 10 bases from J, the gap between germline ends came to 13 bases. The CDR3 sequence: CASSPWTTEQFF. Here the CDR3 DNA reads TGTGCCAGCAGCCCCTGGACAACCGAGCAGTTCTTC.

The J gene is TRBJ2-3, the V gene TRBV18; a possible D gene is TRBD2 (6 bases). The CDR3 runs 12 residues. The V gene's germline CDR1 is KGHSH and CDR2 LQKENI. The germline V and J ends were trimmed by 2 bases and 9 bases, with 9 bases remaining between them. In DNA form, the CDR3 reads TGTGCCAGCTCACCAATCGGGGGAACGCAGTATTTT. As protein: CASSPIGGTQYF.

This clone was counted a few times. The V call is TRBV4-3, the J call TRBJ2-6, with 9 nucleotides matching TRBD1. V lost 4 bases to trimming and J lost 1 base; unmatched junction nucleotides: 2. Germline V lookup: CDR1 LGHNA, CDR2 YSLEER. This CDR3 spans 16 amino acids. This chain's CDR3 is CASSPGQGSGANVLTF. DNA for the CDR3: TGCGCCAGCAGCCCGGGACAGGGATCTGGGGCCAACGTCCTGACTTTC.

For this clone: Other DNA sequences in this sample translate to the same CDR3. V is TRBV2 and J is TRBJ1-5; the match to TRBD1 covers 7 bases. Looked up from germline, CDR1 is SNHLY and CDR2 is FYNNEI. With V trimmed by 4 bases and J by 5 bases, 2 bases remained unmatched. The length of the CDR3 is 13 residues. The CDR3 DNA sequence: TGTGCCAGCAGTGGGCAGGGGGATCAGCCCCAGCATTTT. Translated, it gives CASSGQGDQPQHF.

The V call is TRBV6-6, the J call TRBJ1-2; TRBD1 matches 7 bases. Germline CDR1 MNHNY, CDR2 SVGAGI (reference sequence). V lost 6 bases to trimming and J lost 1 base; unmatched junction nucleotides: 8. This CDR3 is 15 amino acids long. This CDR3 reads CASSRPGQLNYGYTF. DNA of the CDR3: TGTGCCAGCAGCCGGCCGGGACAGCTTAACTATGGCTACACCTTC.

In regard to this clone: This same CDR3 is encoded by further DNA sequences in the sample. V usage is TRBV5-1 and J usage is TRBJ2-3, with 7 bases matching TRBD1. The trim removed 5 bases at V and 4 bases at J, leaving 7 bases unmatched. The germline gives CDR1 SGHRS, CDR2 YFSETQ. The CDR3 is 14 residues long. CDR3 amino acids: CASSSTGSSDTQYF. The CDR3 bases are TGCGCCAGCAGTTCGACAGGGTCTTCAGATACGCAGTATTTT.

This clone was counted a single time. J is TRBJ2-7 and V is TRBV18; D is undetermined. V gave up 3 bases and J gave up 5 bases, with 8 bases separating them. The germline CDR1 and CDR2 sequences are KGHSH and LQKENI. The CDR3 is 12 amino acids. The CDR3 DNA follows: TGTGCCAGCTCACCCGCTTACAACGAGCAGTACTTC. Translation: CASSPAYNEQYF.

The V call is TRBV11-2, the J call TRBJ2-3; 13 bases agree with TRBD2. The junction had 7 bases not matched to a gene; V was cut back by 5 bases and J by 2 bases. Germline V gene lookup returns CDR1 SGHAT and CDR2 FQNNGV. CDR3 length: 17 amino acids. CDR3 nucleotide sequence: TGTGCCAGCAGCGGGCGGACTAGCGGGGGAACCACAGATACGCAGTATTTT. The encoded protein is CASSGRTSGGTTDTQYF.

The rearrangement uses TRBV18 and TRBJ1-3; D possibly corresponds to TRBD1 (6 bases). The V end lost 2 bases, the J end lost 2 bases, and 13 bases lay between the germline ends. Per the germline V gene, CDR1 is KGHSH and CDR2 is LQKENI. The length of the CDR3 is 16 residues. The CDR3 nucleotides read TGTGCCAGCTCACCAATTCACGGGGGGCCTGGAAACACCATATATTTT. Translating it yields CASSPIHGGPGNTIYF.

This rearrangement joins TRBV5-1 to TRBJ2-1, with 9 bases that match TRBD1. The CDR3 is made up of 14 amino acids. Germline CDR1 reads SGHRS; CDR2 reads YFSETQ. V gave up 3 bases and J gave up 5 bases; unmatched junction bases: 3. The DNA for the CDR3 is TGCGCCAGCAGCTGGGACAGGGTAGACAATGAGCAGTTCTTC. Protein: CASSWDRVDNEQFF.

CDR3 protein: CASGLAGGTYNEQFF. DNA of the CDR3: TGTGCCAGTGGACTAGCGGGGGGGACCTACAATGAGCAGTTCTTC. The V call is TRBV2, the J call TRBJ2-1; TRBD2 matches 15 bases. V gave up 9 bases and J gave up 2 bases; unmatched junction bases: 2. CDR3 length equals 15 residues. Germline loops: CDR1 SNHLY, CDR2 FYNNEI.

The chain carries TRBV5-4 and TRBJ2-7; the match to TRBD1 covers 10 bases. Trimming took 4 bases from V and 3 from J; bases not matched to a gene: 4. The CDR3 consists of 14 residues. The germline V gene has CDR1 SGHNT and CDR2 YYREEE (reference sequence). CDR3 protein: CASSVRDRGYEQYF. The CDR3 bases are TGTGCCAGCAGCGTCCGGGACAGGGGCTACGAGCAGTACTTC.

V usage is TRBV3-1 (or the pseudogene TRBV3-2) and J usage is TRBJ1-2, with 8 bases fitting TRBD1. CDR3 size: 14 residues. CDR1 and CDR2 from the germline V gene are LGHDT and YNNKEL (reference sequence). With 4 bases clipped from V and 6 bases from J, the junction kept 7 bases outside the gene matches. The CDR3 coding sequence is TGTGCCAGCAGCCGATCGGACAGGGACAATGGCTACACCTTC. It yields the protein CASSRSDRDNGYTF.